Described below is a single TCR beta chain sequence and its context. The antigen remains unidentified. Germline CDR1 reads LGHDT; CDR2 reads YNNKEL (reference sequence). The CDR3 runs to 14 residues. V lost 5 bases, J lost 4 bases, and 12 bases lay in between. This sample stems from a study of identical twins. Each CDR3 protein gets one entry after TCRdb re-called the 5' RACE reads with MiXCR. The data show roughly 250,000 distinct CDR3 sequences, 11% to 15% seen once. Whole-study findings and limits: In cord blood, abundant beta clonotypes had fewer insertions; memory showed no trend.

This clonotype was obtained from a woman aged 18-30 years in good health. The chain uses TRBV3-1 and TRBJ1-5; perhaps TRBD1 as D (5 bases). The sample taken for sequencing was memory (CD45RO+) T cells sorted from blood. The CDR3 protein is CASSGGIWNQPQHF. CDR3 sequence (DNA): TGTGCCAGCAGCGGGGGGATTTGGAATCAGCCCCAGCATTTT.